The next 18 T cell receptor beta chains were all read from a single sample in a study of T cell responses to AZD1222 COVID-19 vaccine. Assay: immunoSEQ multiplex PCR; the TCRdb copy retains only in-frame clones and omits some. The sample holds 150,000 to 200,000 clones, less than 95% seen once. This sample comprised peripheral blood, obtained on day 0 of AZD1222 vaccination. These receptors originate from an adult in good health.

The chain couples TRBV2 to TRBJ2-3, with D perhaps matching TRBD2 (6 bases). This CDR3 is built from 14 residues. Germline loops: CDR1 SNHLY, CDR2 FYNNEI. V was shortened by 1 base and J by 6 bases, with 11 bases between the two germline ends. The CDR3 here is CASSEGRGGDTQYF. In DNA form, the CDR3 reads TGTGCCAGCAGTGAAGGCCGTGGGGGGGATACGCAGTATTTT.

The chain employs TRBV7-9 and TRBJ2-7; D is unresolved. V lost 1 base and J lost 12, with 13 bases in between. Germline lookup yields CDR1 SEHNR and CDR2 FQNEAQ (reference sequence). The CDR3 runs to 12 residues. The CDR3 DNA reads TGTGCCAGCAGCTTAGAAAACGGGTTTGTGTACTTC. Translation gives CASSLENGFVYF.

Only a few counts were recorded for this clone. This chain links TRBV18 with TRBJ2-7; D ambiguous. Trimming stripped 6 bases from V and 3 bases from J, with 3 bases between. CDR3 length: 10 residues. The germline V gene has CDR1 KGHSH and CDR2 LQKENI. The CDR3 region has the DNA TGTGCCAGCTCGCTCTACGAGCAGTACTTC. Its protein is CASSLYEQYF.

The DNA for the CDR3 is TGTGCCAGCAGATCGGACAGACAAGAGACCCAGTACTTC. Protein sequence: CASRSDRQETQYF. V usage is TRBV5-6 and J usage is TRBJ2-5; maybe TRBD1 (6 bases). Per the germline V gene, CDR1 is SGHDT and CDR2 is YYEEEE. The CDR3 runs to 13 residues. Trimming cost V 5 bases and J 2 bases, with 10 bases left between them.

V is TRBV20-1 and J is TRBJ2-2; D perhaps matches TRBD1 (7 bases). V was cut by 3 bases and J by 7 bases, with 12 bases left in between. Germline lookup yields CDR1 DFQATT and CDR2 SNEGSKA (reference sequence). This CDR3 has 13 amino acids. The CDR3 here is CSASRQGGGELFF. The CDR3 DNA reads TGCAGTGCTAGTAGGCAGGGGGGCGGGGAGCTGTTTTTT.

V usage is TRBV9 and J usage is TRBJ1-2; 9 bases align to TRBD1. Germline CDR1 reads SGDLS; CDR2 reads YYNGEE. V lost 2 bases to trimming and J lost 4 bases; unmatched junction nucleotides: 9. The CDR3 covers 16 residues. The CDR3 DNA sequence: TGTGCCAGCAGCGTCACACCGGGACAGGGCCTCTATGGCTACACCTTC. This sequence encodes CASSVTPGQGLYGYTF.

The V and J genes are TRBV4-3 and TRBJ2-3; TRBD2 agrees at 8 bases. The V gene's germline CDR1 is LGHNA and CDR2 YSLEER. The CDR3 spans 15 residues. J was trimmed by 3 bases and V by 8 bases; bases with no gene match: 10. The CDR3 protein is CASSHSGGETDTQYF. For the CDR3, the DNA is TGCGCCAGCTCCCATTCCGGGGGGGAGACAGATACGCAGTATTTT.

V gene TRBV6-6 combines with J gene TRBJ1-2; perhaps TRBD1 as D (5 bases). The CDR3 has 14 amino acids. Germline V lookup: CDR1 MNHNY, CDR2 SVGAGI (reference sequence). The ends were cut back, 6 bases at V and 5 bases at J, with 16 bases in the middle. The CDR3 sequence is CASSSQGAGYGYTF. The CDR3 coding sequence is TGTGCCAGCAGCTCTCAGGGCGCGGGGTATGGCTACACCTTC.

The V call is TRBV6-5, the J call TRBJ1-1; D is perhaps TRBD1 (6 bases). CDR1 and CDR2 (germline): MNHEY, SVGAGI. This CDR3 spans 14 amino acids. V lost 6 bases and J 1 base, leaving 12 bases between the germline ends. For the CDR3, the DNA is TGTGCCAGCAGGCCGCAGGGGCGGAACACTGAAGCTTTCTTT. Translation: CASRPQGRNTEAFF.

V and J are TRBV5-5 and TRBJ2-7; D gene uncertain. There are 12 residues in the CDR3. In germline, CDR1 is SGHKS, CDR2 YYEKEE (reference sequence). The germline V and J ends were trimmed by 4 bases and 3 bases, with 8 bases remaining between them. CDR3 sequence reads: CASSLEDYEQYF. The CDR3 region has the DNA TGTGCCAGCAGCCTCGAAGACTACGAGCAGTACTTC.

The chain combines TRBV30 with TRBJ2-5, with D perhaps matching TRBD2 (5 bases). Germline CDR1 and CDR2: GTSNPN and SVGIG (reference sequence). V was trimmed by 8 bases and J by 1 base, leaving 11 bases between them. The CDR3 has 12 amino acids. CDR3 residues: CAGSGVQETQYF. Written as DNA, the CDR3 is TGTGCCGGATCCGGGGTCCAAGAGACCCAGTACTTC.

This chain joins TRBV19 and TRBJ2-2, with D possibly TRBD1 on 5 matching bases. The CDR3 is 15 residues long. Germline V gene sequence: CDR1 LNHDA, CDR2 SQIVND (reference sequence). The ends were cut back, 7 bases at V and 5 bases at J, with 17 bases in the middle. The CDR3 loop reads CASTTLAGMTGELFF. The DNA for the CDR3 is TGTGCCAGTACCACCTTGGCAGGGATGACCGGGGAGCTGTTTTTT.

The chain employs TRBV5-4 and TRBJ2-7; D could derive from TRBD1 or TRBD2 (5 bases each). The CDR3 sequence is 12 residues long. From germline, CDR1 is SGHNT and CDR2 YYREEE (reference sequence). The V and J ends lost 4 bases and 8 bases respectively, with 13 bases between them. The CDR3 here is CASSVRDLQQYF. CDR3 in DNA: TGTGCCAGCAGCGTACGGGACCTTCAGCAGTACTTC.

The rearrangement joins TRBV7-7 to TRBJ2-7; D is perhaps TRBD2 (7 bases). The CDR3 spans 15 residues. Trimming took off 5 bases at V and 6 bases at J, with 20 bases between the two ends. CDR1 is SSHAT, CDR2 FNYEAQ, per germline (reference sequence). This CDR3 is CASSLSKGGVSEQYF. The CDR3 coding sequence is TGTGCCAGCAGCCTTTCCAAGGGGGGGGTAAGCGAGCAGTACTTC.

This rearrangement joins TRBV5-8 to TRBJ1-2; TRBD1 matches at 7 bases. Germline V gene lookup returns CDR1 SGHTS and CDR2 YDEGEE. V was clipped by 4 bases and J by 5 bases; unmatched bases: 5. The CDR3 extends over 13 amino acids. The CDR3 reads CASSTGQLYGYTF. CDR3 coding DNA: TGTGCCAGCAGCACGGGACAGTTGTATGGCTACACCTTC.

The chain employs TRBV5-6 and TRBJ1-1; tentatively, D is TRBD1 (5 bases). Deletions cut 0 bases from V and 9 bases from J, with 12 bases between. This CDR3 comprises 13 residues. Germline CDR1 reads SGHDT; CDR2 reads YYEEEE. CDR3 bases: TGTGCCAGCAGCTTGGAGGGACTGGGGAAAGCTTTCTTT. Residues: CASSLEGLGKAFF.

The rearrangement uses TRBV6-5 and TRBJ1-1, with D possibly being TRBD1 (5 bases). Looked up from germline, CDR1 is MNHEY and CDR2 is SVGAGI. The CDR3 is made up of 13 amino acids. The V and J ends lost 6 bases and 5 bases respectively, with 13 bases between them. The CDR3: CASRSLQGTEAFF. CDR3 bases: TGTGCCAGCAGATCCTTGCAGGGAACTGAAGCTTTCTTT.

This sequence joins TRBV19 and TRBJ1-5; weak D call: TRBD1 (5 bases). CDR1 and CDR2 from the germline V gene are LNHDA and SQIVND (reference sequence). CDR3 size: 15 residues. V was pared by 8 bases and J by 3 bases, with 17 bases between. CDR3 sequence: CASASGQGFNQPQHF. The CDR3 DNA is TGTGCCAGTGCCTCTGGGCAGGGTTTCAATCAGCCCCAGCATTTT.